The sequence of this T cell receptor (beta chain) was determined in a study of blood T cell repertoires in COVID-19. Looking at the study overall: Acute and convalescent COVID-19 samples came from the United States, Italy and Spain. From T cells, B-cell-depleted T cells, or PBMCs came the material, which was cDNA or gDNA.

In the authors' workflow: The authors estimated nucleated cell counts from reference gene primer amplification. Clones were read by immunoSEQ multiplex PCR, and TCRdb kept only the in-frame ones, dropping some. V, J and clone size reflect that table, while D and trimming were determined from the DNA. The top ten hold less than 15% of the sample, which has more than 40,000 clones, roughly 80% seen once. The CDR3 is 15 residues long. The junction had 10 bases not matched to a gene; V was cut back by 2 bases and J by 6 bases. Germline V gene data show CDR1 as GTSNPN and CDR2 as SVGIG (reference sequence).

The TCR comes from a human donor with acute or convalescent COVID-19. The donor label of this sample is uncertain. The sequencing input was peripheral blood. The chain carries TRBV30 and TRBJ1-5; 7 bases fit TRBD1. The CDR3 coding sequence is TGTGCCTGGAGTCAGGGGGTGGGACATTTTCAGCCCCAGCATTTT. Translating it yields CAWSQGVGHFQPQHF.